The 25 T cell receptor beta chains given below trace back to one sample, sequenced in a study of beta chain features in type 1 diabetes. Study-wide results and caveats: Significant though moderate, a shortening of TCRB CDR3s appeared in all four CD4+ subsets of Type 1 diabetes patients.

These receptors' targets are unknown. Every isolated RNA sample was fully reverse transcribed, so sequencing captured expressed TCRB transcripts. Sequenced by immunoSEQ multiplex PCR; TCRdb stores in-frame clones only, minus some. Here the sample spans some 240,000 clones, 16% being singletons. The sequencing input was naive CD4+ T cells from blood. The receptors shown here come from a man aged 25-40 years with type 1 diabetes.

This clone was detected only a few times. The chain employs TRBV29-1 and TRBJ2-3; D gene unclear. Germline V gene sequence: CDR1 SQVTM, CDR2 ANQGSEA. The CDR3 spans 11 residues. Trimming shortened V by 5 bases and J by 2 bases, and 5 bases separated the two germline ends. CDR3 bases: TGCAGCGTTCAGGCCACAGATACGCAGTATTTT. Translating it yields CSVQATDTQYF.

This clone was counted only a few times. CDR3 sequence (DNA): TGTGCCAGCAGCTCCGAGCGGCTGGGGACAGATACGCAGTATTTT. This translates into CASSSERLGTDTQYF. The rearrangement joins TRBV13 to TRBJ2-3; TRBD2 is a possible D gene (5 bases). This CDR3 has 15 amino acids. The ends were cut back, 4 bases at V and 3 bases at J, with 14 bases in the middle. Germline V gene lookup returns CDR1 PRHDT and CDR2 FYEKMQ (reference sequence).

On this clone: Other DNA sequences in this sample translate to the same CDR3. V and J are TRBV29-1 and TRBJ1-1; 9 bases match TRBD1. CDR1 and CDR2 (germline): SQVTM, ANQGSEA. V trimming: 4 bases; J trimming: 5 bases; junction bases outside the gene matches: 5. The CDR3 spans 13 residues. The CDR3 is CSVAGQGGTEAFF. CDR3 coding DNA: TGCAGCGTTGCGGGACAGGGCGGGACTGAAGCTTTCTTT.

The sample holds a few counts of this clone. V usage is TRBV30 and J usage is TRBJ1-1, with TRBD1 matching over 7 bases. Trimming took 2 bases from V and 1 from J; bases not matched to a gene: 7. Germline assignment: CDR1 GTSNPN and CDR2 SVGIG (reference sequence). CDR3 length: 15 residues. In DNA form, the CDR3 reads TGTGCCTGGAGTTCCCGTAACAGGGGGAACACTGAAGCTTTCTTT. Protein: CAWSSRNRGNTEAFF.

The chain joins TRBV19 to TRBJ2-5; D is uncertain. Germline CDR1 is LNHDA and CDR2 is SQIVND (reference sequence). Trimming removed 3 bases from V and 0 bases from J, with 8 bases in between. The CDR3 length is 14 residues. The CDR3 sequence is CASSIQLYQETQYF. Written as DNA, the CDR3 is TGTGCCAGTAGTATTCAGCTGTACCAAGAGACCCAGTACTTC.

V gene TRBV29-1 combines with J gene TRBJ2-1, with D possibly matching TRBD2 (5 bases). Germline CDR1 is SQVTM and CDR2 is ANQGSEA. The CDR3 consists of 16 residues. Trimming took off 6 bases at V and 6 bases at J, with 24 bases between the two ends. CDR3: CSVARVLANRANEQFF. In DNA form, the CDR3 reads TGCAGCGTCGCCCGCGTTCTAGCAAATAGGGCCAATGAGCAGTTCTTC.

This clone has only a few counts. The genes are TRBV5-1 and TRBJ2-5; TRBD1 agrees at 7 bases. The ends lost 4 bases at V and 6 bases at J; junction bases unmatched: 9. The CDR3 runs to 14 residues. Germline loops: CDR1 SGHRS, CDR2 YFSETQ. The chain's CDR3 is CASSPDRVVQTQYF. The CDR3 coding sequence is TGCGCCAGCAGCCCTGACAGGGTAGTGCAGACCCAGTACTTC.

This clone was seen only a few times. The gene calls are TRBV7-2 and TRBJ2-2; TRBD2 agrees at 8 bases. The CDR3 has 13 amino acids. Germline loops: CDR1 SGHTA, CDR2 FQGNSA. The J segment lost 9 bases and the V segment lost 5 bases, leaving 5 bases of the junction unmatched. DNA of the CDR3: TGTGCCAGCAGCCCCGAGCGGGAGTGGGAGCTGTTTTTT. Encoded protein: CASSPEREWELFF.

In this sample, this clone turned up a few times. The chain is built from TRBV21-1 and TRBJ2-1; TRBD1, the D gene given by the table, was not confirmed from the DNA. TRBV21-1 is deemed a pseudogene. The CDR3 loop spans 16 amino acids. The CDR3 spells CASSSPAGQGHNEQFF. The CDR3 coding sequence is TGTGCCAGCAGCTCCCCAGCGGGACAGGGCCACAATGAGCAGTTCTTC.

The chain has TRBV11-1 and TRBJ2-7; TRBD2 matches 7 bases. V was clipped by 3 bases and J by 2 bases; unmatched bases: 7. The length of the CDR3 is 15 residues. From germline, CDR1 is SGHAT and CDR2 FQDESV (reference sequence). The chain's CDR3 is CASSLMASGTYEQYF. The CDR3 coding sequence is TGTGCCAGCAGCTTGATGGCTAGCGGAACCTACGAGCAGTACTTC.

This clone has a handful of counts. The chain employs TRBV6-5 and TRBJ2-7; TRBD2 might be the D (6 bases). V lost 6 bases, J lost 0 bases, and 15 bases lay in between. The germline V gene has CDR1 MNHEY and CDR2 SVGAGI. The CDR3 sequence is 15 residues long. CDR3 amino acids: CASRRRDSSSYEQYF. The CDR3 coding sequence is TGTGCCAGCAGGCGCCGGGACTCCAGCTCCTACGAGCAGTACTTC.

The CDR3 loop reads CASRSGSTDTQYF. Here the CDR3 DNA reads TGTGCCAGCAGAAGCGGAAGCACAGATACGCAGTATTTT. The chain recombines TRBV27 with TRBJ2-3; weak D call: TRBD2 (5 bases). The CDR3 totals 13 residues. Per the germline V gene, CDR1 is MNHEY and CDR2 is SMNVEV (reference sequence). Between the trimmed V and J ends, which lost 6 bases and 0 bases, there was a span of 7 bases.

This clone was picked up a small number of times. J is TRBJ2-3 and V is TRBV11-2, with D unresolved. With 4 bases removed from V and 6 bases from J, the gap between germline ends came to 14 bases. The CDR3 spans 14 residues. The germline CDR1 and CDR2 sequences are SGHAT and FQNNGV. CDR3 protein: CASSWGTTADTQYF. Written as DNA, the CDR3 is TGTGCCAGCAGCTGGGGTACAACTGCGGATACGCAGTATTTT.

The chain is built from TRBV7-8 and TRBJ2-5; perhaps TRBD2 as D (6 bases). This CDR3 contains 12 residues. The V and J ends lost 5 bases and 3 bases respectively, with 7 bases between them. The germline V gene encodes CDR1 SGHVS and CDR2 FQNEAQ. CDR3 in amino acids: CASSPSEETQYF. The CDR3 DNA sequence: TGTGCCAGCAGCCCTAGCGAAGAGACCCAGTACTTC.

This clone was counted between two and nine times. The CDR3 here is CSVGGQGDTGELFF. For the CDR3, the DNA is TGCAGCGTCGGGGGACAGGGAGACACCGGGGAGCTGTTTTTT. The gene calls are TRBV29-1 and TRBJ2-2, with 9 positions matching TRBD1. The germline V gene encodes CDR1 SQVTM and CDR2 ANQGSEA. Trimming took 6 bases from V and 3 from J; bases not matched to a gene: 5. CDR3 length: 14 amino acids.

The chain has TRBV30 and TRBJ1-5; unclear D gene. Trimming pared 3 bases from V and 9 bases from J, leaving 9 bases between. This CDR3 region has 11 residues. The germline V gene has CDR1 GTSNPN and CDR2 SVGIG (reference sequence). CDR3: CAWSHSGPQHF. The CDR3 DNA follows: TGTGCCTGGAGCCATAGTGGGCCCCAGCATTTT.

The J gene is TRBJ2-5, the V gene TRBV4-1; no firm D call. This CDR3 contains 14 residues. V was shortened by 0 bases and J by 4 bases, with 9 bases between the two germline ends. CDR1 is MGHRA and CDR2 is YSYEKL in the germline V gene. The CDR3 protein is CASSQDLGRETQYF. The CDR3 DNA reads as TGCGCCAGCAGCCAAGATCTTGGCAGAGAGACCCAGTACTTC.

This clone was seen a handful of times. The chain joins TRBV29-1 to TRBJ1-2; tentative D call: TRBD1 (5 bases). From germline, CDR1 is SQVTM and CDR2 ANQGSEA. Trimming took 3 bases from V and 2 from J, leaving 10 bases between them. The CDR3 runs 13 residues. The CDR3, as DNA: TGCAGCGTTGACGCGGGACGGAACTATGGCTACACCTTC. It specifies CSVDAGRNYGYTF.

Note on this clone: Within the sample, other DNA sequences also encode this same CDR3. This chain connects TRBV25-1 to TRBJ2-3; D unclear. V was clipped by 6 bases and J by 2 bases, with 3 bases between them. CDR3 size: 11 residues. CDR1 and CDR2 (germline): MGHDK, SYGVNS. In nucleotides, the CDR3 is TGTGCCAGCAGCCTCACAGATACGCAGTATTTT. This sequence encodes CASSLTDTQYF.

This clone was recorded once. V and J are TRBV5-1 and TRBJ2-6; 7 bases match TRBD1. V lost 3 bases to trimming and J lost 4 bases; unmatched junction nucleotides: 7. The germline V gene encodes CDR1 SGHRS and CDR2 YFSETQ. The CDR3 runs 16 residues. The CDR3 sequence is CASSSTGVTGANVLTF. DNA of the CDR3: TGCGCCAGCAGCTCAACAGGGGTTACGGGGGCCAACGTCCTGACTTTC.

In this sample, this clone turned up a few times. This chain links TRBV7-9 with TRBJ2-3; 11 positions match TRBD2. Germline assignment: CDR1 SEHNR and CDR2 FQNEAQ (reference sequence). V trimming: 3 bases; J trimming: 2 bases; junction bases outside the gene matches: 7. CDR3 length equals 17 residues. CDR3 amino acids: CASSLGTSGTPTDTQYF. The CDR3 DNA sequence: TGTGCCAGCAGCTTGGGGACTAGCGGTACACCCACAGATACGCAGTATTTT.

This sequence joins TRBV27 and TRBJ2-5; 12 bases are a match to TRBD1. The CDR3 sequence is 17 residues long. V lost 5 bases to trimming and J lost 4 bases; unmatched junction nucleotides: 11. CDR1 MNHEY and CDR2 SMNVEV come from the germline V gene (reference sequence). CDR3 sequence reads: CASSATPGTGGAETQYF. The CDR3 DNA reads as TGTGCCAGCAGTGCCACCCCCGGGACAGGGGGCGCAGAGACCCAGTACTTC.

V is TRBV7-2 and J is TRBJ2-5; 7 bases fit TRBD2. V gave up 6 bases and J gave up 2 bases; unmatched junction bases: 6. CDR3 length: 14 residues. The V gene's germline CDR1 is SGHTA and CDR2 FQGNSA. The CDR3, as DNA: TGTGCCAGCAGTCCTCAGCGGGGACAAGAGACCCAGTACTTC. Translated, it gives CASSPQRGQETQYF.

This rearrangement joins TRBV4-2 to TRBJ2-5, with D perhaps matching TRBD1 (7 bases). Germline V lookup: CDR1 LGHNA, CDR2 YNFKEQ. V was trimmed by 4 bases and J by 3 bases, leaving 18 bases between them. The CDR3 covers 16 residues. The CDR3 spells CASSPGGLAEKETQYF. The CDR3 DNA reads TGTGCCAGCAGCCCAGGGGGGTTAGCGGAGAAAGAGACCCAGTACTTC.

The sample holds a few counts of this clone. The V gene is TRBV10-3, the J gene TRBJ1-1; perhaps TRBD1 as D (5 bases). The CDR3 spans 11 residues. Germline lookup yields CDR1 ENHRY and CDR2 SYGVKD. The V and J ends lost 10 bases and 2 bases respectively, with 8 bases between them. The CDR3, as DNA: TGTGCCAGCCGGGACAACACTGAAGCTTTCTTT. Amino acids: CASRDNTEAFF.